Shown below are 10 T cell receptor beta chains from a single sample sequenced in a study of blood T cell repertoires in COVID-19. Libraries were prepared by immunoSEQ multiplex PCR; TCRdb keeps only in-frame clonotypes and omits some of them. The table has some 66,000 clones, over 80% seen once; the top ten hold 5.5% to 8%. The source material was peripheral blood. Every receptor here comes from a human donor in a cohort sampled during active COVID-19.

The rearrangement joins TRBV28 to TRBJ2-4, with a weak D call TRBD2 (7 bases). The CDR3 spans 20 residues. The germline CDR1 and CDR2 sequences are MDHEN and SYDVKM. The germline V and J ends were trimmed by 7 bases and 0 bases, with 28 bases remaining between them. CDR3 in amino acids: CASTLGQGRGGSIAKNIQYF. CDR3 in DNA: TGTGCCAGCACCCTGGGGCAGGGGCGCGGGGGATCAATAGCCAAAAACATTCAGTACTTC.

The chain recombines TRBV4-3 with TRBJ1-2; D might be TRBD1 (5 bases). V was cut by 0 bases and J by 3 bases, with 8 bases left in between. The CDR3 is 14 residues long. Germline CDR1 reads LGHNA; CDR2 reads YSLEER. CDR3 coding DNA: TGCGCCAGCAGCCAAGACCAGGGCTACTATGGCTACACCTTC. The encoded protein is CASSQDQGYYGYTF.

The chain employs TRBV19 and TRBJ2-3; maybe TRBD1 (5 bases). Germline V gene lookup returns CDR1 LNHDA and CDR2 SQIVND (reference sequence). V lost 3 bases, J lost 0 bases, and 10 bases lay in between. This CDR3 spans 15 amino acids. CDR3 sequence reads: CASSMIGESTDTQYF. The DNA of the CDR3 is TGTGCCAGTAGTATGATAGGGGAAAGCACAGATACGCAGTATTTT. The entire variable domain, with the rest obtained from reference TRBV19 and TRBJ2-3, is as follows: DGGITQSPKYLFRKEGQNVTLSCEQNLNHDAMYWYRQDPGQGLRLIYYSQIVNDFQKGDIAEGYSVSREKKESFPLTVTSAQKNPTAFYLCASSMIGESTDTQYFGPGTRLTVL.

CDR3 sequence (DNA): TGTGCCAGCAGCTCCGGACAGGGAAGACCTGAAGCTTTCTTT. It encodes CASSSGQGRPEAFF. The chain has TRBV28 and TRBJ1-1, with 8 bases lining up with TRBD1. In germline, CDR1 is MDHEN, CDR2 SYDVKM. Trimming took 6 bases from V and 6 from J; bases not matched to a gene: 9. This CDR3 comprises 14 residues. Filled out from reference TRBV28 and TRBJ1-1, the complete variable domain reads DVKVTQSSRYLVKRTGEKVFLECVQDMDHENMFWYRQDPGLGLRLIYFSYDVKMKEKGDIPEGYSVSREKKERFSLILESASTNQTSMYLCASSSGQGRPEAFFGQGTRLTVV.

The CDR3 loop is CASSYGTGVYNEQFF. The CDR3, as DNA: TGTGCCAGCAGCTACGGGACAGGGGTATACAATGAGCAGTTCTTC. The chain has TRBV11-2 and TRBJ2-1; 10 bases agree with TRBD1. The CDR3 runs 15 residues. V lost 4 bases and J lost 4; bases outside the gene matches: 4. CDR1 and CDR2 from the germline V gene are SGHAT and FQNNGV.

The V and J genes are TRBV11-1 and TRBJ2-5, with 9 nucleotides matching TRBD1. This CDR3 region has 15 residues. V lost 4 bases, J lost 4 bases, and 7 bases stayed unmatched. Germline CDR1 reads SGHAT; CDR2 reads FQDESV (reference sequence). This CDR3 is CASSSRDRVSETQYF. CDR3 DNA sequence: TGTGCCAGCAGCTCGCGGGACAGGGTATCAGAGACCCAGTACTTC.

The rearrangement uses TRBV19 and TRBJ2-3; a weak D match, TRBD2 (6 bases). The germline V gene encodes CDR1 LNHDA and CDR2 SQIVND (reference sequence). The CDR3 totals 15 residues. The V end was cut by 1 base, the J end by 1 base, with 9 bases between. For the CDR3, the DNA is TGTGCCAGTAGTATAGCCGGGGAGGGCACAGATACGCAGTATTTT. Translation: CASSIAGEGTDTQYF.

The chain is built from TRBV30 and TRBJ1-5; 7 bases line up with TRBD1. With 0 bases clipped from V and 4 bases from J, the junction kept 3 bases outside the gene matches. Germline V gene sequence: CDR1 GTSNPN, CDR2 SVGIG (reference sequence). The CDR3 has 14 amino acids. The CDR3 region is CAWSVAGGNQPQHF. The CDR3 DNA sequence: TGTGCCTGGAGTGTAGCAGGGGGGAATCAGCCCCAGCATTTT. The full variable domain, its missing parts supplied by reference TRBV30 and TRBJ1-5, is SQTIHQWPATLVQPVGSPLSLECTVEGTSNPNLYWYRQAAGRGLQLLFYSVGIGQISSEVPQNLSASRPQDRQFILSSKKLLLSDSGFYLCAWSVAGGNQPQHFGDGTRLSIL.

CDR3 nucleotides: TGTGCCAGCAGTTTTGATCTCGGGGGTAAGGGGACTGAAGCTTTCTTT. It translates to CASSFDLGGKGTEAFF. The gene calls are TRBV6-6 and TRBJ1-1; tentative D call: TRBD1 (5 bases). Per the germline V gene, CDR1 is MNHNY and CDR2 is SVGAGI (reference sequence). V gave up 4 bases and J gave up 5 bases, with 20 bases separating them. The CDR3 totals 16 residues.

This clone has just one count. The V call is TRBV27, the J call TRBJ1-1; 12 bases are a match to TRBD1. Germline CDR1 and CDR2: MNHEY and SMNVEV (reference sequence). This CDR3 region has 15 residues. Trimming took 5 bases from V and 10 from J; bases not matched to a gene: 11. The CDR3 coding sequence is TGTGCCAGCAGTACGGGACAGGGGGCGGTCTTTAGAGCTTTCTTT. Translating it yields CASSTGQGAVFRAFF.